This T cell receptor (beta chain) stems from a study of blood T cell repertoires in COVID-19. Germline CDR1 MRHNA, CDR2 SNTAGT. V lost 9 bases and J lost 0; bases outside the gene matches: 21. This CDR3 spans 19 amino acids. Produced via immunoSEQ multiplex PCR; TCRdb's table is partial and in-frame only. This table has over 200,000 clones, approximately 88% appearing once. Donors were grouped by their self-reported clinical history. Within 2 weeks before study entry, exposed participants met a COVID-19 case. The specimen was PBMCs or T cells enriched from blood (not recorded which). This receptor was identified in a woman aged 25 to 39 who had been exposed to COVID-19. The V and J genes are TRBV6-4 and TRBJ2-7; TRBD2 matches 9 bases. The CDR3, as DNA: TGTGCCAGGCTACCAGGGCTAGCGGGAAATTACGGGGACTCCTACGAGCAGTACTTC. Translating gives CARLPGLAGNYGDSYEQYF.